The TCR beta chain described here comes from a study of T cell changes during pregnancy in multiple sclerosis. Losses at the gene ends were 1 base for V and 5 bases for J; bases not matched to a gene: 3. CDR3 length: 15 residues. Germline values: CDR1 SGHNT, CDR2 YENEEA. This clone has a single count. Other DNA sequences in the sample encode the same CDR3. Repertoires were generated with immunoSEQ multiplex PCR, while TCRdb's copy carries only in-frame clones and drops some. The data hold tens of thousands of clones, with 94% observed a single time. V usage is TRBV11-3 and J usage is TRBJ2-1, with 9 bases matching TRBD2. The TCR originated in a female donor with multiple sclerosis, enrolled in a pregnancy study. The sample consisted of CD4+ T cells from peripheral blood mononuclear cells, taken after pregnancy. CDR3 nucleotides: TGTGCCAGCAGCTTAGGGGCGGGAGGGAACAATGAGCAGTTCTTC. This gives the protein CASSLGAGGNNEQFF.